These T cell receptor beta chains were read from a single sample in a study of CD8+CD57+ T cells in acquired aplastic anemia. TCRdb itself ran the reads through MiXCR, one entry per CDR3 protein. The top ten clones hold under 35% of a sample with 95,000 to 120,000 distinct CDR3 sequences, 50% to 65% of them seen once. What was sequenced was sorted CD4+, CD8+, or CD8+CD57+ T cells (not recorded which) from PBMCs. The receptors here all came from a human donor in good health, serving as a control. The CDR3 runs from the conserved cysteine through the conserved F or W.

CDR3aa,v_gene
CASSVAGYTF,TRBV6-4
CASLTSPQETQYF,TRBV2
CATSRDLSLMREQYF,TRBV15
CASSQDVETQYF,TRBV7-6
CASSLAPGGHNQPQHF,TRBV25-1
CSASLPNQPQHF,TRBV20-1
CAISSTTGPNSPLHF,TRBV10-3
CASRGPTEAFF,TRBV6-1
CASSLATGGSAGYTF,TRBV4-1
CASSIVRGNTEAFF,TRBV19
CASSDRQGARLPYNEQFF,TRBV2
CASSVLAESNKQFF,TRBV6-1
CASSPPVGTDTQYF,TRBV7-9
CSARGYTGGGNQPQHF,TRBV20-1
CASSEQGNQPQHF,TRBV2
CASSLGPRAYEQYF,TRBV27
CASSATRGYTF,TRBV14